The 5 T cell receptor beta chains given below trace back to one sample, sequenced in a study of cytomegalovirus exposure and HLA in healthy donors. Use of 60 Vbeta and 13 Jbeta primers characterized the PCR. TCRdb's table, derived via immunoSEQ multiplex PCR, lists solely in-frame clones and lacks some. This sample has 150,000 to 200,000 clones, with roughly 79% found just once. The sequencing input was PBMCs. Receptors were obtained from a man aged 35 to 55 in good health and CMV-seropositive.

The chain links TRBV6-4 to TRBJ2-1; 7 nucleotides line up with TRBD2. After removal of 2 bases from V and 4 bases from J, the junction contained 2 bases not matched to a gene. CDR1 is MRHNA, CDR2 SNTAGT, per germline. This CDR3 has 14 residues. DNA for the CDR3: TGTGCCAGCAGTGACATAGCGGGTTACAATGAGCAGTTCTTC. Residues: CASSDIAGYNEQFF.

V usage is TRBV5-4 and J usage is TRBJ2-1; TRBD2 is a possible D gene (5 bases). V was clipped by 4 bases and J by 7 bases, with 15 bases between them. The germline V gene has CDR1 SGHNT and CDR2 YYREEE (reference sequence). The CDR3 has 14 amino acids. DNA for the CDR3: TGTGCCAGCAGCCCTCCTGTGAGGAGGAATGAGCAGTTCTTC. It codes for CASSPPVRRNEQFF.

This chain joins TRBV1 and TRBJ2-3; no DNA check was done on the table's D call, TRBD2. TRBV1 corresponds to a pseudogene. This CDR3 is built from 16 residues. This CDR3 reads CTSSQVSGEYTDTQYF. CDR3 DNA: TGCACCAGCAGCCAAGTGTCCGGTGAGTACACAGATACGCAGTATTTT.

This chain links TRBV6-1 with TRBJ2-1, with TRBD2 matching 11 bases. CDR1 is MNHNS and CDR2 is SASEGT in the germline V gene. V dropped 7 bases and J dropped 0; count of bases not matched to a gene: 2. This CDR3 contains 15 residues. Here the CDR3 reads CASTGLAGSYNEQFF. The CDR3 nucleotides read TGTGCCAGCACCGGACTAGCGGGCTCCTACAATGAGCAGTTCTTC.

The chain couples TRBV27 to TRBJ2-1, with TRBD2 matching 8 bases. With 6 bases clipped from V and 0 bases from J, the junction kept 7 bases outside the gene matches. This CDR3 has 16 amino acids. Per the germline V gene, CDR1 is MNHEY and CDR2 is SMNVEV (reference sequence). The CDR3 protein is CASRNPSGPSYNEQFF. The CDR3 nucleotides are TGTGCCAGCAGGAACCCTAGCGGGCCCTCCTACAATGAGCAGTTCTTC.